These T cell receptor beta chains were read from a single sample in a study of T cell responses to AZD1222 COVID-19 vaccine. Assay: immunoSEQ multiplex PCR; the TCRdb copy retains only in-frame clones and omits some. The sample contains about 66,000 clones, 85% to 95% of which appear only once. The specimen was peripheral blood, collected 28 days after the second dose of the MenACWY control vaccine. Receptor source: an adult who received the MenACWY meningococcal vaccine as a control. Each CDR3 is given with its conserved first and last residue. A D gene is named only where the DNA matches it firmly. The listing skips clone size in some rows; elsewhere it reads once, few, many or a size class.

TGCGCCAGCAGCCAAGGAGAGGGATCGAACACTGAAGCTTTCTTT | CASSQGEGSNTEAFF | TRBV4-1 | NA | NA | TRBJ1-1
TGTGCCAGCAGCTCTCGTCAGGGGACAGGGGGCTTTACGAACACTGAAGCTTTCTTT | CASSSRQGTGGFTNTEAFF | TRBV11-2 | TRBD1 | NA | TRBJ1-1
TGTGCCAGCAGCCCGGGACTAGCGGGAGGAAATGAGCAGTTCTTC | CASSPGLAGGNEQFF | TRBV7-9 | TRBD2 | NA | TRBJ2-1
TGTGCCAGCAGCACCGGGACAGGGGGCAGTGTGGCTAATGAAAAACTGTTTTTT | CASSTGTGGSVANEKLFF | TRBV7-9 | TRBD1 | NA | TRBJ1-4
TGTGCCAGCAGTCCCCCGGGGGGAGGCTATGGCTACACCTTC | CASSPPGGGYGYTF | TRBV6-5 | NA | NA | TRBJ1-2
TGTGCCTGGAAGAGGGCGGGAAACACCATATATTTT | CAWKRAGNTIYF | TRBV30 | NA | NA | TRBJ1-3
TGTGCCAGCAGCGCCTACGGGACAGATAGCAATCAGCCCCAGCATTTT | CASSAYGTDSNQPQHF | TRBV7-2 | TRBD1 | NA | TRBJ1-5
TGTGCCAGCAGCGCCGCAGGGGGGGCAGAGACCCAGTACTTC | CASSAAGGAETQYF | TRBV9 | NA | NA | TRBJ2-5
TGTGCCAGCGGACAATCCAACTATGGCTACACCTTC | CASGQSNYGYTF | TRBV11-1 | NA | NA | TRBJ1-2
TGTGCCAGCAGTTACTCGAGTCGGACAGGCCCCTACGAGCAGTACTTC | CASSYSSRTGPYEQYF | TRBV6-5 | TRBD1 | NA | TRBJ2-7
TGTGCCACCAGTGGAAGGAACTATGGCTACACCTTC | CATSGRNYGYTF | TRBV24-1 | NA | NA | TRBJ1-2
TGTGCCTGGATAAGGGGGGCGGGGGCTGAAGCTTTCTTT | CAWIRGAGAEAFF | TRBV30 | NA | NA | TRBJ1-1
TGTGCCAGCAGCCGCGAATCACTCTACGAGCAGTACTTC | CASSRESLYEQYF | TRBV11-1 | NA | NA | TRBJ2-7
TGCAGCGCGAGGGAGGATACGCAGTATTTT | CSAREDTQYF | TRBV29-1 | NA | NA | TRBJ2-3
TGTGCCAGTAGTTACCGTGGAGCTAATGAAAAACTGTTTTTT | CASSYRGANEKLFF | TRBV19 | NA | NA | TRBJ1-4
TGTGCCAGCAGTTTGGCCTACGAGCAGTACTTC | CASSLAYEQYF | TRBV28 | NA | NA | TRBJ2-7
TGCGCCAGCAGCCAGGACGGAGAGGGCTTGAACTATGGCTACACCTTC | CASSQDGEGLNYGYTF | TRBV5-1 | NA | NA | TRBJ1-2
TGTGCCAGCAGCTCCCAGACAGGGGGCTGGATGAACACTGAAGCTTTCTTT | CASSSQTGGWMNTEAFF | TRBV7-2 | TRBD1 | NA | TRBJ1-1
TGTGCCAGCAGTGAAATGCTCGACAATCAGCCCCAGCATTTT | CASSEMLDNQPQHF | TRBV2 | NA | NA | TRBJ1-5
TGTGCCAGTAGTATCTCGGACCCTCCAGAGGGCGGGGAGCTGTTTTTT | CASSISDPPEGGELFF | TRBV19 | NA | NA | TRBJ2-2
TGTGCCAGCAGTACCGGGACTCCCTTCAATGAGCAGTTCTTC | CASSTGTPFNEQFF | TRBV27 | NA | NA | TRBJ2-1
TGCGCCAGCAGCCCCGGGGGGGACTCCAGTCAGCCCCAGCATTTT | CASSPGGDSSQPQHF | TRBV5-1 | NA | NA | TRBJ1-5
TGTGCTAGTGGTTTTAACAGGGAATCTGAAGCTTTCTTT | CASGFNRESEAFF | TRBV12-5 | NA | NA | TRBJ1-1
TGTGCCAGCAGCTTAGACGGGAGGCCTCTGGAAGAGCAGTACTTC | CASSLDGRPLEEQYF | TRBV7-2 | TRBD2 | NA | TRBJ2-7
TGTGCCACCAGTGACAAAGGGACTAGCGCGGGCGAGCAGTTCTTC | CATSDKGTSAGEQFF | TRBV24-1 | TRBD2 | NA | TRBJ2-1
TGTGCCAGCAGCTTGGCCCTAAGGGGACAGGGGGCGACCGGGGAGCTGTTTTTT | CASSLALRGQGATGELFF | TRBV5-4 | TRBD1 | NA | TRBJ2-2
TGCGCCAGCCGCGGGACCTCCGGGACGGGTGAGCAGTTCTTC | CASRGTSGTGEQFF | TRBV10-1 | NA | NA | TRBJ2-1
TGTGCCTGGAGTATGCTTGGGACAGCAAATTCACCCCTCCACTTT | CAWSMLGTANSPLHF | TRBV30 | TRBD1 | NA | TRBJ1-6
TGTGCCAGCAGCACCCAGGGACAGGCCTCCTACGAGCAGTACTTC | CASSTQGQASYEQYF | TRBV28 | TRBD1 | NA | TRBJ2-7
TGTGCCAGCAGTGAATACGGGGACAGCATGAACACTGAAGCTTTCTTT | CASSEYGDSMNTEAFF | TRBV25-1 | TRBD1 | NA | TRBJ1-1
TGTGCCAGCTCAGGGGACAGCGACTACGAGCAGTACTTC | CASSGDSDYEQYF | TRBV18 | TRBD1 | NA | TRBJ2-7
TGTGCCAGCAGCCAAGAGGAACTAGCGGGCTACAATGAGCAGTTCTTC | CASSQEELAGYNEQFF | TRBV3-1/TRBV3-2 | TRBD2 | few | TRBJ2-1
TGTGCCAGCAGCTTAGGGGCCTACCAAGAGACCCAGTACTTC | CASSLGAYQETQYF | TRBV13 | NA | NA | TRBJ2-5
TGTGCCTGGCAGGGGGCAGATAATGAAAAACTGTTTTTT | CAWQGADNEKLFF | TRBV30 | TRBD1 | NA | TRBJ1-4
TGCGCCACCCCCGCCTTAGACGTTAACTATGGCTACACCTTC | CATPALDVNYGYTF | TRBV10-1 | NA | NA | TRBJ1-2
TGCGCCAGCAGTGTACAAGAGACCCAGTACTTC | CASSVQETQYF | TRBV10-2 | NA | once | TRBJ2-5
TGTGCCAGCAGTTGGACTAGCGGGAGGGTGAATGAGCAGTTCTTC | CASSWTSGRVNEQFF | TRBV28 | TRBD2 | once | TRBJ2-1
TGTGCCAGCAGGATACGGACTAGCGAGCAGTACTTC | CASRIRTSEQYF | TRBV12-3/TRBV12-4 | TRBD2 | few | TRBJ2-7
TGTGCCAGCAGCTTAGGTCCCAGGGAGGAGCAGTTCTTC | CASSLGPREEQFF | TRBV11-2 | NA | NA | TRBJ2-1
TGTGCCAGCGGTATTATCGGCACTGAAGCTTTCTTT | CASGIIGTEAFF | TRBV6-5 | NA | NA | TRBJ1-1
TGTGCCAGCAACCCCCTAGCGGGAGGCGCCGGGGAGCTGTTTTTT | CASNPLAGGAGELFF | TRBV6-5 | TRBD2 | NA | TRBJ2-2
TGTGCCAGTAGTGATGGAGTAAACTCTGGAAACACCATATATTTT | CASSDGVNSGNTIYF | TRBV19 | NA | NA | TRBJ1-3
TGTGCCAGCAGCTCGGGACAGTCTAGAGAGCAGTACTTC | CASSSGQSREQYF | TRBV7-2 | TRBD1 | NA | TRBJ2-7
TGTGCCAGCAGCCATGGCAATTCACCCCTCCACTTT | CASSHGNSPLHF | TRBV14 | NA | NA | TRBJ1-6
TGCGCCAGCAGCCCTGGACAGGGAGAGGGGGCTAGAGGCTACACCTTC | CASSPGQGEGARGYTF | TRBV5-1 | TRBD1 | NA | TRBJ1-2
TGTGCCAGCAGCTTAGGGGCAGGGGGCCACTACAATGAGCAGTTCTTC | CASSLGAGGHYNEQFF | TRBV7-2 | TRBD1 | NA | TRBJ2-1
TGCGCCAGCAGCGGGACTAGGGAAGAGCAGTACTTC | CASSGTREEQYF | TRBV10-2 | TRBD2 | NA | TRBJ2-7
TGTGCCAGCAGTATCAGGGGTAGGGAGACCCAGTACTTC | CASSIRGRETQYF | TRBV5-4 | NA | NA | TRBJ2-5
TGCGCCAGCACTAGGGACCAAGAGACCCAGTACTTC | CASTRDQETQYF | TRBV5-1 | NA | NA | TRBJ2-5
TGCGCCAGCAGTCAAAAAAGCCCGAGCAATCAGCCCCAGCATTTT | CASSQKSPSNQPQHF | TRBV23-1 | NA | NA | TRBJ1-5
TGTGCCAGCAGCTCCAGGCAGGGGGCTTCTGGAAACACCATATATTTT | CASSSRQGASGNTIYF | TRBV28 | TRBD1 | NA | TRBJ1-3
TGTGCCAGCAGTCCTCCCTGGGGAGGGGACACTGAAGCTTTCTTT | CASSPPWGGDTEAFF | TRBV28 | NA | NA | TRBJ1-1
TGTGCCAGCAGTTTTTTAAGGACTAGCGGGAGCACAGATACGCAGTATTTT | CASSFLRTSGSTDTQYF | TRBV27 | TRBD2 | NA | TRBJ2-3
TGTGCCTGGAGGCCAACTTGGGGCACTGAAGCTTTCTTT | CAWRPTWGTEAFF | TRBV30 | NA | NA | TRBJ1-1
TGTGCCAGCAGCCCCAGGGAGGGGTCCTACGAGCAGTACTTC | CASSPREGSYEQYF | TRBV6-6 | TRBD2 | NA | TRBJ2-7
TGTGCCAGCAGAGAAATACAGGGTTCGGCCGGGGAGCTGTTTTTT | CASREIQGSAGELFF | TRBV2 | NA | once | TRBJ2-2
TGTGCCAGTAGTCTAGGACAGGGAAAATATGGCTACACCTTC | CASSLGQGKYGYTF | TRBV19 | TRBD1 | NA | TRBJ1-2
TGTGCCAGCAGCCAAGATAGGGGGTCCGGGGAGCTGTTTTTT | CASSQDRGSGELFF | TRBV14 | NA | NA | TRBJ2-2